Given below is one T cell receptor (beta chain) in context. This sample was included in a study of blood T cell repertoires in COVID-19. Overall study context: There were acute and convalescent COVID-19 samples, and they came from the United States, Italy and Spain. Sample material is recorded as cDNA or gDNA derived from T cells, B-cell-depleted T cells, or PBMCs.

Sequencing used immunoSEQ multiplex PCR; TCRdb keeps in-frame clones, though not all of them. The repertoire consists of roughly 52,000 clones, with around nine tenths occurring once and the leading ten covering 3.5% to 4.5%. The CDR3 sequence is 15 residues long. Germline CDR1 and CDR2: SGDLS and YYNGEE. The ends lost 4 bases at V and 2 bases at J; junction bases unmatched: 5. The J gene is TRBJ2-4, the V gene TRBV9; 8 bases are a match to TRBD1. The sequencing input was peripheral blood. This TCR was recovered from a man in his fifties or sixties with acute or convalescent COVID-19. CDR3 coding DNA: TGTGCCAGCAGCCCAGGGGGCGCATCCAAAAACATTCAGTACTTC. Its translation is CASSPGGASKNIQYF.